These 16 T cell receptor beta chains share one sample of origin, sequenced in a study of immune heterogeneity within non-small cell lung tumors. Amplification of TCR beta CDR3 was performed by multiplex PCR with 32 V and 13 J primers. TCRdb re-analysed the multiplex PCR reads in MiXCR, keeping a single row per CDR3 protein. The sample lists fewer than 11,000 distinct CDR3 sequences, about 30% occurring once. Template input was genomic DNA from bulk tumor (roughly 600 ng per sample). Each primary tumor yielded several biopsies, collected far apart from one another at surgery. Curative surgical treatment was performed in patients who had newly diagnosed, untreated non-small cell lung cancer. Sequenced input: lung tumor tissue. Every receptor here comes from a woman aged 50 to 65 with non-small cell lung cancer.

The sample holds many counts of this clonotype. V usage is TRBV5-6 and J usage is TRBJ1-6; D ambiguous. Germline V gene sequence: CDR1 SGHDT, CDR2 YYEEEE. CDR3 size: 19 residues. Trimming took off 2 bases at V and 5 bases at J, with 23 bases between the two ends. CDR3 coding DNA: TGTGCCAGCAGCTTCAGTATTAGCGGCACCACTCTCAATAATTCACCCCTCCACTTT. Its translation is CASSFSISGTTLNNSPLHF.

About this clonotype: A read error may account for a junction end that differs from germline. This chain joins TRBV5-1 and TRBJ2-7; maybe TRBD1 (5 bases). Germline CDR1 is SGHRS and CDR2 is YFSETQ. The CDR3 is made up of 11 amino acids. CDR3 sequence (DNA): TGTCACCTTCGCAGGGCCTACGAGCAGTACTTC. As protein: CHLRRAYEQYF.

The J gene is TRBJ1-5, the V gene TRBV4-1, with D possibly TRBD1 on 5 matching bases. This CDR3 spans 18 amino acids. Per germline, CDR1 MGHRA and CDR2 YSYEKL. Trimming pared 2 bases from V and 0 bases from J, leaving 17 bases between. The CDR3 DNA reads TGCGCCAGCAGCCAAATACCCGGGGCAGCTTATAGCAATCAGCCCCAGCATTTT. The encoded protein is CASSQIPGAAYSNQPQHF.

Only a few counts were recorded for this clonotype. The chain combines TRBV30 with TRBJ2-4; 7 nucleotides align to TRBD1. The germline V gene encodes CDR1 GTSNPN and CDR2 SVGIG (reference sequence). Germline trimming cut 1 base from V and 0 bases from J; bases unmatched to any gene: 18. The CDR3 is made up of 20 amino acids. The CDR3 sequence: CAWSALGAFPRGLAKNIQYF. CDR3 coding DNA: TGTGCCTGGAGTGCATTGGGGGCGTTCCCTAGGGGGCTAGCCAAAAACATTCAGTACTTC.

This clonotype was counted ten times or more. V gene TRBV27 combines with J gene TRBJ1-1; D unresolved. V lost 2 bases and J 0 bases, leaving 13 bases between the germline ends. The CDR3 contains 16 residues. Germline CDR1 is MNHEY and CDR2 is SMNVEV (reference sequence). CDR3 DNA sequence: TGTGCCAGCAGTTTAAATGTGTGGAGATTGAACACTGAAGCTTTCTTT. It specifies CASSLNVWRLNTEAFF.

By sample fraction, this clonotype is medium-sized. V usage is TRBV24-1 and J usage is TRBJ1-5; TRBD1 matches 7 bases. The ends lost 5 bases at V and 0 bases at J; junction bases unmatched: 6. The CDR3 extends over 16 amino acids. Germline V gene sequence: CDR1 KGHDR, CDR2 SFDVKD. CDR3 sequence reads: CATSVIQGPSNQPQHF. CDR3 in DNA: TGTGCCACCAGTGTCATACAGGGGCCTAGCAATCAGCCCCAGCATTTT.

On this clonotype itself: A much larger clone sits a single nucleotide away, making a read error possible. The rearrangement joins TRBV20-1 to TRBJ1-4; possibly TRBD1 for D (5 bases). CDR3 length: 13 residues. Per the germline V gene, CDR1 is DFQATT and CDR2 is SNEGSKA (reference sequence). For the CDR3, the DNA is TGCACTGCCGCCCGGGACGAGGGTGAAAAACTGTTTTTT. Translated: CTAARDEGEKLFF.

This clonotype has a count of ten or more. J is TRBJ1-2 and V is TRBV6-1; D uncertain. CDR3 size: 15 residues. V lost 6 bases and J 4 bases, leaving 18 bases between the germline ends. Germline CDR1 and CDR2: MNHNS and SASEGT. The CDR3 is CASSQALGRSYGYTF. Written as DNA, the CDR3 is TGTGCCAGCAGCCAGGCCCTCGGCCGTTCCTATGGCTACACCTTC.

The rearrangement uses TRBV6-6 and TRBJ2-7; D possibly corresponds to TRBD1 (7 bases). This CDR3 spans 16 amino acids. Germline V gives CDR1 MNHNY, CDR2 SVGAGI (reference sequence). Trimming removed 0 bases from V and 5 bases from J, with 17 bases in between. The CDR3 reads CASSYSGRGVPNEQYF. In nucleotides, the CDR3 is TGTGCCAGCAGTTACTCTGGCAGGGGGGTACCCAACGAGCAGTACTTC.

This clonotype was counted a few times. The DNA for the CDR3 is TGTGCCAGCAGCTTGGCTCGCAGGGGGAAAGAGACCCAGTACTTC. Translation gives CASSLARRGKETQYF. This chain connects TRBV5-6 to TRBJ2-5; TRBD1 agrees at 7 bases. The V gene end was trimmed by 0 bases and the J gene end by 3 bases; junction bases not matched to a gene: 5. This CDR3 region has 15 residues. The germline V gene encodes CDR1 SGHDT and CDR2 YYEEEE.

This clonotype was recorded at least ten times. The chain recombines TRBV20-1 with TRBJ2-1; 9 positions agree with TRBD1. The CDR3 covers 14 residues. Germline V gene lookup returns CDR1 DFQATT and CDR2 SNEGSKA (reference sequence). The junction had 7 bases not matched to a gene; V was cut back by 3 bases and J by 7 bases. CDR3 in amino acids: CSARRWDRVNEQFF. For the CDR3, the DNA is TGCAGTGCTAGGAGGTGGGACAGGGTGAATGAGCAGTTCTTC.

In this sample, this clonotype turned up a few times. The rearrangement links TRBV29-1 to TRBJ1-2; D is perhaps TRBD1 (5 bases). The CDR3 is 13 residues long. V lost 7 bases and J 6 bases, leaving 18 bases between the germline ends. CDR1 and CDR2 from the germline V gene are SQVTM and ANQGSEA. The CDR3 DNA is TGCAGCGCCGGGGACGGGGGGTTCGATGGCTACACCTTC. Residues: CSAGDGGFDGYTF.

This clonotype was picked up many times. The rearrangement uses TRBV11-2 and TRBJ2-3; D unclear. V lost 0 bases and J 0 bases, leaving 7 bases between the germline ends. The CDR3 has 15 residues. The germline V gene has CDR1 SGHAT and CDR2 FQNNGV. The CDR3 DNA reads TGTGCCAGCAGCTTAGAGTTCTCAAGCACAGATACGCAGTATTTT. Translation gives CASSLEFSSTDTQYF.

This clonotype came up a few times. The J gene is TRBJ2-3, the V gene TRBV7-9; 9 positions match TRBD2. The trim removed 5 bases at V and 2 bases at J, leaving 14 bases unmatched. The CDR3 loop spans 18 amino acids. The germline V gene encodes CDR1 SEHNR and CDR2 FQNEAQ (reference sequence). The CDR3 nucleotides are TGTGCCAGCAGCCCAAAGCGGGGGGAAGGGACCAACACAGATACGCAGTATTTT. Residues: CASSPKRGEGTNTDTQYF.

This clonotype occurred many times. This chain uses TRBV20-1 with TRBJ2-3, with a possible D match to TRBD2 (6 bases). With 7 bases removed from V and 3 bases from J, the gap between germline ends came to 11 bases. CDR3 length: 12 residues. The germline CDR1 and CDR2 sequences are DFQATT and SNEGSKA (reference sequence). CDR3 nucleotide sequence: TGCAGTGGCGGGGAAGGAACAGATACGCAGTATTTT. Protein: CSGGEGTDTQYF.

The chain carries TRBV7-9 and TRBJ1-2; D is undetermined. The germline CDR1 and CDR2 sequences are SEHNR and FQNEAQ (reference sequence). The CDR3 consists of 15 residues. The V and J ends lost 5 bases and 3 bases respectively, with 16 bases between them. CDR3 nucleotides: TGTGCCAGCAGCACAATGGTCTCGAGGGACTATGGCTACACCTTC. Protein sequence: CASSTMVSRDYGYTF.